This T cell receptor (beta chain) was identified during a study of blood T cell repertoires in COVID-19. Study background: Specimens from acute and convalescent COVID-19 originated in the United States, Italy and Spain. T cells, B-cell-depleted T cells, or PBMCs supplied cDNA or gDNA.

The CDR3 is 15 amino acids. V gave up 6 bases and J gave up 2 bases, with 16 bases separating them. The V gene's germline CDR1 is SEHNR and CDR2 FQNEAQ (reference sequence). Authors' data handling: Amplifying reference gene primers gave estimates of nucleated cell counts. Generated by immunoSEQ multiplex PCR, the TCRdb table keeps only in-frame clones and is missing some. From that table come the V and J calls and clone size; the DNA was used to work out D and trimming. The table has 150,000 to 200,000 clones, 70% to 90% seen once; the top ten hold roughly a fifth. Sequencing was carried out using peripheral blood. This TCR derives from a man between 60 and 75 years old with active or convalescent COVID-19. This rearrangement joins TRBV7-9 to TRBJ2-5; D is uncertain. The CDR3 here is CASRNIPDSQETQYF. The DNA of the CDR3 is TGTGCCAGCAGGAACATACCCGATTCGCAAGAGACCCAGTACTTC. Together with reference TRBV7-9 and TRBJ2-5, the CDR3 gives the full variable domain: DTGVSQNPRHKITKRGQNVTFRCDPISEHNRLYWYRQTLGQGPEFLTYFQNEAQLEKSRLLSDRFSAERPKGSFSTLEIQRTEQGDSAMYLCASRNIPDSQETQYFGPGTRLLVL.